These 21 T cell receptor beta chains were all obtained from the same sample, sequenced in a study of T cells after yellow fever vaccination. MiXCR, run by TCRdb on the 5' RACE reads, gives a single entry per CDR3 protein. The sample contains around 250,000 distinct CDR3 sequences, 6.9% of which appear only once. The material was CD4+ T cells sorted from PBMCs, obtained 15 days after the yellow fever booster vaccination. The receptors originated from a young man who received the YFV17D yellow fever vaccine.

The table lists this clonotype with a few counts. This chain connects TRBV5-1 to TRBJ2-5; 8 nucleotides align to TRBD1. CDR3 length: 13 amino acids. Germline assignment: CDR1 SGHRS and CDR2 YFSETQ. The V segment lost 4 bases and the J segment 4 bases; nucleotides outside the gene matches: 3. CDR3 residues: CASSKQGGETQYF. The CDR3 nucleotides are TGCGCCAGCAGCAAACAGGGGGGAGAGACCCAGTACTTC.

This rearrangement joins TRBV6-5 to TRBJ2-1; tentative D call: TRBD1 (6 bases). The length of the CDR3 is 17 residues. V was cut by 7 bases and J by 0 bases, with 19 bases left in between. Looked up from germline, CDR1 is MNHEY and CDR2 is SVGAGI. The CDR3 coding sequence is TGTGCCAGCAAAGGTGGGACAACTTATAGCTCCTACAATGAGCAGTTCTTC. Amino acids: CASKGGTTYSSYNEQFF.

To note about this clonotype: A much bigger clone sits one base away, suggesting this may be a read error. This chain joins TRBV29-1 and TRBJ2-3; D is perhaps TRBD1 or TRBD2 (6 bases each). This CDR3 is built from 14 residues. Germline CDR1 is SQVTM and CDR2 is ANQGSEA. The CDR3 loop is CSVEEGHRTDKQYF. The CDR3 region has the DNA TGCAGCGTTGAGGAGGGACACCGCACAGATAAGCAGTATTTT.

This clonotype was seen more than once but under ten times. The rearrangement uses TRBV5-1 and TRBJ2-1, with D perhaps being TRBD1 or TRBD2 (5 bases each). The CDR3 consists of 15 residues. V dropped 5 bases and J dropped 1 base, with 13 bases sitting between them. The germline gives CDR1 SGHRS, CDR2 YFSETQ. The CDR3 loop is CASSFTGASYNEQFF. Written as DNA, the CDR3 is TGCGCCAGCAGTTTTACCGGGGCTTCCTACAATGAGCAGTTCTTC.

This clonotype has ten or more counts. This sequence joins TRBV7-3 and TRBJ2-4; tentatively, D is TRBD2 (5 bases). With 5 bases removed from V and 13 bases from J, the gap between germline ends came to 18 bases. This CDR3 comprises 13 residues. The germline V gene encodes CDR1 SGHTA and CDR2 FQGTGA. In DNA, the CDR3 is TGTGCCAGCAGCCGAGATAGCGACGATTTGCAGTACTTC. Amino acids: CASSRDSDDLQYF.

This clonotype was seen a handful of times. The V and J genes are TRBV5-4 and TRBJ1-5; D remains unclear. V lost 7 bases and J 3 bases, leaving 8 bases between the germline ends. This CDR3 has 12 residues. CDR1 is SGHNT and CDR2 is YYREEE in the germline V gene (reference sequence). CDR3 DNA sequence: TGTGCCAGCGGAGTCGACAATCAGCCCCAGCATTTT. Translating it yields CASGVDNQPQHF.

The V gene is TRBV18, the J gene TRBJ1-5, with D unresolved. V was shortened by 2 bases and J by 5 bases, with 7 bases between the two germline ends. The CDR3 runs 13 residues. Germline loops: CDR1 KGHSH, CDR2 LQKENI. The chain's CDR3 is CASSPGEDQPQHF. For the CDR3, the DNA is TGTGCCAGCTCACCAGGAGAGGATCAGCCCCAGCATTTT.

The sample holds a few counts of this clonotype. The chain combines TRBV9 with TRBJ1-1; unclear D gene. Germline V lookup: CDR1 SGDLS, CDR2 YYNGEE. V was trimmed by 0 bases and J by 0 bases, leaving 6 bases between them. CDR3 length: 14 residues. The CDR3 here is CASSVGALNTEAFF. The DNA of the CDR3 is TGTGCCAGCAGCGTAGGCGCGCTGAACACTGAAGCTTTCTTT.

The table lists this clonotype with a few counts. V and J are TRBV7-2 and TRBJ2-1; 9 bases agree with TRBD2. The trim removed 8 bases at V and 3 bases at J, leaving 8 bases unmatched. Germline V gives CDR1 SGHTA, CDR2 FQGNSA. The CDR3 sequence is 15 residues long. DNA of the CDR3: TGTGCCAGCCGGGCGGGAGGGACCTTCTACAATGAGCAGTTCTTC. Its protein is CASRAGGTFYNEQFF.

This clonotype was observed a few times. This chain joins TRBV7-2 and TRBJ2-5, with TRBD2 as a possible D gene (6 bases). The CDR3 totals 15 residues. The V end was cut by 4 bases, the J end by 5 bases, with 17 bases between. Germline-derived CDR1 and CDR2 are SGHTA and FQGNSA. The CDR3 DNA sequence: TGTGCCAGCAGCTCCCGGGAGAGGAGATTGGAGACCCAGTACTTC. As protein: CASSSRERRLETQYF. Full variable domain (missing parts from reference TRBV7-2 and TRBJ2-5): GAGVSQSPSNKVTEKGKDVELRCDPISGHTALYWYRQSLGQGLEFLIYFQGNSAPDKSGLPSDRFSAERTGGSVSTLTIQRTQQEDSAVYLCASSSRERRLETQYFGPGTRLLVL.

This clonotype was counted many times. The chain combines TRBV10-3 with TRBJ1-3; D remains ambiguous. Looked up from germline, CDR1 is ENHRY and CDR2 is SYGVKD. The CDR3 runs 13 residues. Trimming cost V 2 bases and J 4 bases, with 6 bases left between them. This CDR3 reads CAISEERGNTIYF. DNA for the CDR3: TGTGCCATCAGTGAGGAAAGAGGAAACACCATATATTTT.

Regarding this clonotype: Its ends do not fully match the called genes, so a read error is possible. The gene calls are TRBV5-1 and TRBJ2-1, with D possibly being TRBD2 (5 bases). There are 11 residues in the CDR3. CDR1 is SGHRS and CDR2 is YFSETQ in the germline V gene. CDR3 bases: TGCGCCAGCAGAGATGTCGGGGTCCCACTGTTC. This gives the protein CASRDVGVPLF.

This clonotype was detected only a few times. This rearrangement joins TRBV6-5 to TRBJ2-1, with 9 bases that match TRBD2. Germline trimming cut 8 bases from V and 9 bases from J; bases unmatched to any gene: 17. The CDR3 totals 16 residues. Germline CDR1 and CDR2: MNHEY and SVGAGI. For the CDR3, the DNA is TGTGCCAGCTGCCCGGGGGCTAGCGGGAACGTTGGTGAGCAGTTCTTC. Translated: CASCPGASGNVGEQFF.

This clonotype turned up a few times. The chain joins TRBV4-2 to TRBJ2-1, with D unclear. The CDR3 totals 16 residues. Germline lookup yields CDR1 LGHNA and CDR2 YNFKEQ. Trimming took off 1 base at V and 2 bases at J, with 12 bases between the two ends. The CDR3, as DNA: TGTGCCAGCAGCCAAGCCGGTACCATAACCTACAATGAGCAGTTCTTC. This gives the protein CASSQAGTITYNEQFF.

This clonotype was counted a few times. The chain is built from TRBV7-3 and TRBJ2-1; 7 nucleotides line up with TRBD2. Unmatched junction bases numbered 7, after V lost 5 bases and J lost 9 bases. This CDR3 contains 13 residues. CDR1 and CDR2 (germline): SGHTA, FQGTGA. CDR3 residues: CASSQRDGGEQFF. The CDR3 DNA reads TGTGCCAGCAGCCAGCGGGATGGCGGTGAGCAGTTCTTC. Full variable domain (outside the CDR3, taken from reference TRBV7-3 and TRBJ2-1): GAGVSQTPSNKVTEKGKYVELRCDPISGHTALYWYRQSLGQGPEFLIYFQGTGAADDSGLPNDRFFAVRPEGSVSTLKIQRTERGDSAVYLCASSQRDGGEQFFGPGTRLTVL.

The CDR3 is CSGKDRGSDGYTF. CDR3 sequence (DNA): TGCAGTGGGAAGGACAGGGGATCGGATGGCTACACCTTC. This rearrangement joins TRBV20-1 to TRBJ1-2, with 9 bases that match TRBD1. CDR3 length: 13 residues. V gave up 7 bases and J gave up 6 bases; unmatched junction bases: 9. Germline V gene lookup returns CDR1 DFQATT and CDR2 SNEGSKA (reference sequence).

The genes are TRBV5-1 and TRBJ2-5; TRBD1 aligns across 7 bases. The CDR3 loop spans 14 amino acids. V lost 4 bases and J lost 5; bases outside the gene matches: 8. From germline, CDR1 is SGHRS and CDR2 YFSETQ. CDR3: CASSDRQGWETQYF. The CDR3, as DNA: TGCGCCAGCAGCGACAGACAGGGATGGGAGACCCAGTACTTC.

This clonotype showed up just a few times. V usage is TRBV9 and J usage is TRBJ1-3, with TRBD1 matching 7 bases. Germline CDR1 SGDLS, CDR2 YYNGEE. CDR3 length: 16 residues. J gave up 1 base and V 2 bases, and 6 bases lay outside the gene matches. The CDR3 nucleotides are TGTGCCAGCAGCGTCGAGACAGGGTTATCTGGAAACACCATATATTTT. Residues: CASSVETGLSGNTIYF.

The chain uses TRBV20-1 and TRBJ1-6, with D perhaps matching TRBD1 (5 bases). This CDR3 region has 12 residues. Germline values: CDR1 DFQATT, CDR2 SNEGSKA (reference sequence). V lost 0 bases and J 10 bases, leaving 7 bases between the germline ends. CDR3 DNA: TGCAGTGCTAGAGATCAGGGATCACCCCTCCACTTT. Its translation: CSARDQGSPLHF.

The chain employs TRBV6-1 and TRBJ2-6, with D possibly TRBD1 on 8 matching bases. V dropped 7 bases and J dropped 2 bases, with 15 bases sitting between them. CDR1 and CDR2 (germline): MNHNS, SASEGT. This CDR3 spans 16 amino acids. CDR3 coding DNA: TGTGCCAGCAACGACAGGGGAGGGGCTGGGGCCAACGTCCTGACTTTC. Translated, it gives CASNDRGGAGANVLTF.

CDR3 DNA sequence: TGTGCCAGCAGCAGGGGGCCGTACGAGCAGTACTTC. Protein product: CASSRGPYEQYF. This chain links TRBV6-6 with TRBJ2-7; 8 bases align to TRBD1. Germline V gene lookup returns CDR1 MNHNY and CDR2 SVGAGI (reference sequence). This CDR3 has 12 residues. The V gene end was trimmed by 6 bases and the J gene end by 4 bases; junction bases not matched to a gene: 2.